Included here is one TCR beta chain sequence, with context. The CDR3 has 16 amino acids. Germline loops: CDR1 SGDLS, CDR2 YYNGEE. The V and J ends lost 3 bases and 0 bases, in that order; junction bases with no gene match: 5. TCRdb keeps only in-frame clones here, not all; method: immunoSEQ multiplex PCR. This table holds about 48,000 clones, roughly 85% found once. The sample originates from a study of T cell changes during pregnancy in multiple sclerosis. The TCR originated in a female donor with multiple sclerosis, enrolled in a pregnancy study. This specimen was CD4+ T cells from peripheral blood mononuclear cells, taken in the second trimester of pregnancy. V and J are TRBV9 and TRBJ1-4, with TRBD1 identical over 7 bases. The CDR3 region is CASSGETGSTNEKLFF. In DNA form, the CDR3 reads TGTGCCAGCAGCGGAGAGACAGGGTCAACTAATGAAAAACTGTTTTTT.